This TCR beta chain stems from a study of blood T cell repertoires in COVID-19. At the level of the study: From T cells, B-cell-depleted T cells, or PBMCs came the material, which was cDNA or gDNA.

TCRdb's copy holds only in-frame clones and misses some; the assay was immunoSEQ multiplex PCR. The sample carries over 130,000 clones, approximately 84% recorded once. Participants in the exposed group had met a COVID-19 case in the 2 weeks before joining the study. The CDR3 loop spans 12 amino acids. The germline V gene has CDR1 MNHEY and CDR2 SMNVEV (reference sequence). V lost 3 bases and J lost 8, with 10 bases in between. The sequenced sample was PBMCs or T cells enriched from blood (not recorded which). This TCR derives from a young woman who had been exposed to COVID-19. This sequence joins TRBV27 and TRBJ1-2; possible D gene TRBD1, 6 bases. The CDR3 nucleotides are TGTGCCAGCAGTTTTCAGGGGCGGGGCTACACCTTC. Its protein product is CASSFQGRGYTF.